This T cell receptor beta chain stems from a study of T cells in localized non-small cell lung cancer. The V gene end was trimmed by 1 base and the J gene end by 6 bases; junction bases not matched to a gene: 6. The CDR3 loop spans 15 amino acids. Germline V CDR1 and CDR2: KGHSH, LQKENI. This clone came up a few times. Its antigen is undetermined. Study results and limitations: It was uninvolved adjacent lung that showed the highest T cell clonality, exceeding tumor. Higher T cell density in the blood was associated with longer overall survival, whereas higher adjacent-lung clonality associated with shorter survival.

Profiling relied on immunoSEQ multiplex PCR, and the TCRdb table lists in-frame clones only, not all of them. The profile shows about 1,500 clones, about two fifths of them singletons. The receptor was derived from an older female donor with stage II lung adenocarcinoma. The source was lung tumor tissue, collected before any cancer treatment. The gene calls are TRBV18 and TRBJ2-3; TRBD1 aligns across 8 bases. The CDR3 DNA reads as TGTGCCAGCTCACCACGAGACAGGGGTTTCGATACGCAGTATTTT. Its protein is CASSPRDRGFDTQYF.